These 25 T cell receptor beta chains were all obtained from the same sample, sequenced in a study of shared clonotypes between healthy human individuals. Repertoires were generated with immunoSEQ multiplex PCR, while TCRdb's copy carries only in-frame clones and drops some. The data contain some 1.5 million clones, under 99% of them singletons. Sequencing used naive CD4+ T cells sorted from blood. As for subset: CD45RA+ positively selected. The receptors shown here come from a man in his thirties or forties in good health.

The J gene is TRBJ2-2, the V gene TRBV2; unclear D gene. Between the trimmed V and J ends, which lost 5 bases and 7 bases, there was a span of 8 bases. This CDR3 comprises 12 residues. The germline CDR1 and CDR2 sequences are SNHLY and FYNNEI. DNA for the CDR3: TGTGCCAGCAGTACTGGTGTCGGGGAGCTGTTTTTT. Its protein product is CASSTGVGELFF.

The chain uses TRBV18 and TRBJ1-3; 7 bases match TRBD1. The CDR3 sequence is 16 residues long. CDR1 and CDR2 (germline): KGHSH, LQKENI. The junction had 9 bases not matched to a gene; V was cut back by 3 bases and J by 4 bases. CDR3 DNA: TGTGCCAGCTCACCCGGGACAGCCTTGGGAGGAAACACCATATATTTT. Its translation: CASSPGTALGGNTIYF.

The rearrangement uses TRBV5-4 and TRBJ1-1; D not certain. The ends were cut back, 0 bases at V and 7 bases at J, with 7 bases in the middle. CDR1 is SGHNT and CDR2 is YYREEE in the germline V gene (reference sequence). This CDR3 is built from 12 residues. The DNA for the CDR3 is TGTGCCAGCAGCTTGGGGGAGGGTGAAGCTTTCTTT. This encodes CASSLGEGEAFF.

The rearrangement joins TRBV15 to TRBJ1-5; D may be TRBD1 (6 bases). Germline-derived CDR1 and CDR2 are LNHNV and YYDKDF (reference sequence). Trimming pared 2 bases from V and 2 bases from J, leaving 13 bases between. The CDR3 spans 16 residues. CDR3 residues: CATSRFAGAGNQPQHF. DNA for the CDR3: TGTGCCACCAGCAGATTTGCGGGGGCCGGCAATCAGCCCCAGCATTTT.

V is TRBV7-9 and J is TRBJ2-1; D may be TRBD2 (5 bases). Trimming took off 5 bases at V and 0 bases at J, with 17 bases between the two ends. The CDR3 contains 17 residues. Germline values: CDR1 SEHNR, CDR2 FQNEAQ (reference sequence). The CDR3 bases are TGTGCCAGCAGCCCCATAGGCAGTCTAGCCTCCTACAATGAGCAGTTCTTC. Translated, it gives CASSPIGSLASYNEQFF.

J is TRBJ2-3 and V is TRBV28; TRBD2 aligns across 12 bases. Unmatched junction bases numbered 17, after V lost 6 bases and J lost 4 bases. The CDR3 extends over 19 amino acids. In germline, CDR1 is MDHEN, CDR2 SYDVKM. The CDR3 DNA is TGTGCCAGCAGACCCGGACTAGCGGGAACTACCATCAGGCCAGATACGCAGTATTTT. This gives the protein CASRPGLAGTTIRPDTQYF.

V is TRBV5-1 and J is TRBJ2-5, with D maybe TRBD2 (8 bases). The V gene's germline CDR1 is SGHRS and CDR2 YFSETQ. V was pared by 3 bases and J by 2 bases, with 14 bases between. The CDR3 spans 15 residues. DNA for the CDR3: TGCGCCAGCAGCTCAGGGGGGACTAGTCAAGAGACCCAGTACTTC. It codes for CASSSGGTSQETQYF.

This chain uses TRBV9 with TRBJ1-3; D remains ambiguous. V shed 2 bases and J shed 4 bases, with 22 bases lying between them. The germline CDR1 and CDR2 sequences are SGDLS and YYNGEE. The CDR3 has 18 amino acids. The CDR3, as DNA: TGTGCCAGCAGCGTGGCTCGGGATGATCCGGATTGGGGAAACACCATATATTTT. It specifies CASSVARDDPDWGNTIYF.

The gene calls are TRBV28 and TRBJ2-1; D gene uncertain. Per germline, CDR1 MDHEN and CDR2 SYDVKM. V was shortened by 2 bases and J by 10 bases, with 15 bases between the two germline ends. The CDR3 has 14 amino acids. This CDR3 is CASSLRTPRWEQFF. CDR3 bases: TGTGCCAGCAGTTTACGGACCCCTAGATGGGAGCAGTTCTTC.

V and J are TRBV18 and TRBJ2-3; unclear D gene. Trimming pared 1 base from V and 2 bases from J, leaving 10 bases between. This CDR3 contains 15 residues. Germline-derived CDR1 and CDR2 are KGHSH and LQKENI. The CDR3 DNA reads TGTGCCAGCTCACCACTGCCGGTAGACACAGATACGCAGTATTTT. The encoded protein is CASSPLPVDTDTQYF.

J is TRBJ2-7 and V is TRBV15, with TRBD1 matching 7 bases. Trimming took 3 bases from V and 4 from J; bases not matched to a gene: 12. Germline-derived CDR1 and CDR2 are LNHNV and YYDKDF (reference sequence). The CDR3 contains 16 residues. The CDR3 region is CATSSPGDSRDYEQYF. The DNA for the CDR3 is TGTGCCACCAGCAGCCCTGGGGACAGCCGAGATTACGAGCAGTACTTC.

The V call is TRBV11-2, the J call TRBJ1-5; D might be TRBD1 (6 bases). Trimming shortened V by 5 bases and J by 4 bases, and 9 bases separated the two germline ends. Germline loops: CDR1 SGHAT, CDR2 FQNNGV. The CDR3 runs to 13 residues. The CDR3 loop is CASSRTENQPQHF. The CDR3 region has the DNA TGTGCCAGCAGCCGGACAGAGAATCAGCCCCAGCATTTT.

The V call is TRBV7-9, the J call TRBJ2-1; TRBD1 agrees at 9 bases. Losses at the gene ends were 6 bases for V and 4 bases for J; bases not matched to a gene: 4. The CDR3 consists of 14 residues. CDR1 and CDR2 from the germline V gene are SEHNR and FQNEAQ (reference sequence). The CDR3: CASRWTGEYNEQFF. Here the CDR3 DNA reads TGTGCCAGCAGGTGGACAGGGGAGTACAATGAGCAGTTCTTC.

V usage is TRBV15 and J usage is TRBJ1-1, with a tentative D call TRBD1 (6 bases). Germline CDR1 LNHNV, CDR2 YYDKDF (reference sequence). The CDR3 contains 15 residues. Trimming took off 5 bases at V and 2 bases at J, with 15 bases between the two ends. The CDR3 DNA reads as TGTGCCACCAGCCTAGGGGGGATGTTAAACACTGAAGCTTTCTTT. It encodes CATSLGGMLNTEAFF.

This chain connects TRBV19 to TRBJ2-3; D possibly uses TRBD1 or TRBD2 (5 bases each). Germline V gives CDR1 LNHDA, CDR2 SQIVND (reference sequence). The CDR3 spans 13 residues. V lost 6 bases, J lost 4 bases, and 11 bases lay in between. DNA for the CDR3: TGTGCCAGTAGCCTGGGGGTGGCAGATACGCAGTATTTT. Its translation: CASSLGVADTQYF.

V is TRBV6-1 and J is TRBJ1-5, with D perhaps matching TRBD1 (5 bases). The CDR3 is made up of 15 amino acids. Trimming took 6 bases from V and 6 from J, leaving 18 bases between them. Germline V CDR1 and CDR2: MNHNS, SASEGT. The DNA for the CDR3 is TGTGCCAGCAGACCCCCCGCGGGGGAGAGTCAGCCCCAGCATTTT. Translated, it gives CASRPPAGESQPQHF.

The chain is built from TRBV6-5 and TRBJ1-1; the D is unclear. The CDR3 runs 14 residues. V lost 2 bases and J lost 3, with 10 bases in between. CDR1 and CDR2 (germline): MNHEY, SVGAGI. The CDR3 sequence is CASSYNRKDTEAFF. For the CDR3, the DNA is TGTGCCAGCAGTTACAATCGTAAGGACACTGAAGCTTTCTTT.

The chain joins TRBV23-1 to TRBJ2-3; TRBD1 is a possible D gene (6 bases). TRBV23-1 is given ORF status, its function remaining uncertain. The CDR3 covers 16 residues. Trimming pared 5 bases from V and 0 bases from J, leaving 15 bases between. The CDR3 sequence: CASSLTGRESTDTQYF. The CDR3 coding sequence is TGCGCCAGCAGTTTGACAGGAAGGGAGAGCACAGATACGCAGTATTTT.

CDR3 DNA: TGTGCCAGCTCACCATGGCTGGCAGGGGAAACCTACGAGCAGTACTTC. The encoded protein is CASSPWLAGETYEQYF. The chain has TRBV18 and TRBJ2-7; maybe TRBD1 (6 bases). Trimming pared 2 bases from V and 2 bases from J, leaving 16 bases between. The germline CDR1 and CDR2 sequences are KGHSH and LQKENI. The CDR3 loop spans 16 amino acids.

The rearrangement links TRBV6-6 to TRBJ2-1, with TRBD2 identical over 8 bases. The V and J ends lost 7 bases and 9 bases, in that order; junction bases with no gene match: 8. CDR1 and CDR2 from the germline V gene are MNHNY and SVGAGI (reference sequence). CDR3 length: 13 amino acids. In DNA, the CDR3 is TGTGCCAGCATTACTTCGAGCGGGAGTGAGCAGTTCTTC. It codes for CASITSSGSEQFF.

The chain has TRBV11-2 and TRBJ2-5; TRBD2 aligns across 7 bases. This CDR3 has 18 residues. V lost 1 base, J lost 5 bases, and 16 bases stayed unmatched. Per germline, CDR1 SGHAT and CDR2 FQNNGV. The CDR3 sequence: CASSLGPLTSRKSETQYF. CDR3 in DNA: TGTGCCAGCAGCTTAGGTCCTTTGACTAGCAGAAAGTCGGAGACCCAGTACTTC. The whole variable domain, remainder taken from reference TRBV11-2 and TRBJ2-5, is EAGVAQSPRYKIIEKRQSVAFWCNPISGHATLYWYQQILGQGPKLLIQFQNNGVVDDSQLPKDRFSAERLKGVDSTLKIQPAKLEDSAVYLCASSLGPLTSRKSETQYFGPGTRLLVL.

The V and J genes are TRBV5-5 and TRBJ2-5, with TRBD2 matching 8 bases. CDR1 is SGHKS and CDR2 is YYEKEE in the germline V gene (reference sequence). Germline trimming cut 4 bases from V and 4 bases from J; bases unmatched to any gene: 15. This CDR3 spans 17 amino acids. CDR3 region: CASSPTRGAGVPETQYF. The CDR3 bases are TGTGCCAGCAGCCCCACCCGGGGAGCGGGAGTCCCAGAGACCCAGTACTTC.

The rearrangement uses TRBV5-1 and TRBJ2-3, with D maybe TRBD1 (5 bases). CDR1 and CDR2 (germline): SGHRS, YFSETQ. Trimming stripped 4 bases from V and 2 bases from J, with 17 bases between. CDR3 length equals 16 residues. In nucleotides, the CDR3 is TGCGCCAGCAGCGGGGCGTTAGGGCCCGCCACAGATACGCAGTATTTT. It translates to CASSGALGPATDTQYF.

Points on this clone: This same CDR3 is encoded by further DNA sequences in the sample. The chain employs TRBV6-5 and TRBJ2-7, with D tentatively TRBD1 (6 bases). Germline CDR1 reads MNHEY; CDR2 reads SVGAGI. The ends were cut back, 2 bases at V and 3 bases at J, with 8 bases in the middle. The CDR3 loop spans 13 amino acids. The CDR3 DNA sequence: TGTGCCAGCAGTTACCTGACAGGCTACGAGCAGTACTTC. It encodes CASSYLTGYEQYF.

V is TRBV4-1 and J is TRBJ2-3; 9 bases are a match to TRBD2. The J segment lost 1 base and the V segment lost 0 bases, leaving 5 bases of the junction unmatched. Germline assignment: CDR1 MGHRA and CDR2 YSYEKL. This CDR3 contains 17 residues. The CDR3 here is CASSQEASGAGTDTQYF. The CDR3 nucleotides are TGCGCCAGCAGCCAAGAGGCTAGCGGGGCTGGCACAGATACGCAGTATTTT.